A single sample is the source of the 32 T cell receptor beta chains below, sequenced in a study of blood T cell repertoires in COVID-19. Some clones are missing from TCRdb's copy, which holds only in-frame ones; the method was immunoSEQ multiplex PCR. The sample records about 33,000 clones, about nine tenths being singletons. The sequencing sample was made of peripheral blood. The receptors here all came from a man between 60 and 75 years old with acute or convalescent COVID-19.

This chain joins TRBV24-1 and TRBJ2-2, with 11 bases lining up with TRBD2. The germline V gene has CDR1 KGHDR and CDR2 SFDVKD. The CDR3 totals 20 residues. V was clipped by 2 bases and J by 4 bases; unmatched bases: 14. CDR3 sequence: CATSDSRTYAGLAGTGELFF. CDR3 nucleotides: TGTGCCACCAGTGATTCTCGAACTTACGCCGGACTAGCGGGCACCGGGGAGCTGTTTTTT.

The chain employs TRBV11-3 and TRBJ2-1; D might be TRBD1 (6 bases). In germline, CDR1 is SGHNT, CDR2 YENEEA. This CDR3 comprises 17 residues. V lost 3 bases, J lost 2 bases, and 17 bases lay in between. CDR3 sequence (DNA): TGTGCCAGCAGCTTCCCAACAGGGCAGGGAACCTACAATGAGCAGTTCTTC. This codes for CASSFPTGQGTYNEQFF.

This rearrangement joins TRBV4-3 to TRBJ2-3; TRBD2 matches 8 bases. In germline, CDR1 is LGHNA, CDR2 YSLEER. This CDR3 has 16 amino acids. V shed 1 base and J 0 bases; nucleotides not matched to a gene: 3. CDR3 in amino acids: CASSQGSGGSTDTQYF. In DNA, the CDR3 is TGCGCCAGCAGCCAAGGGTCGGGAGGGAGCACAGATACGCAGTATTTT.

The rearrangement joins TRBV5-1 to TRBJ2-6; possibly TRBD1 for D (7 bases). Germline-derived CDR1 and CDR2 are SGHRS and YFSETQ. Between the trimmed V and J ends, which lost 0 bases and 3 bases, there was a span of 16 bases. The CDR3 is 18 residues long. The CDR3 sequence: CASSLAQGGPIGANVLTF. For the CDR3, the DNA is TGCGCCAGCAGCTTGGCGCAGGGGGGCCCCATTGGGGCCAACGTCCTGACTTTC.

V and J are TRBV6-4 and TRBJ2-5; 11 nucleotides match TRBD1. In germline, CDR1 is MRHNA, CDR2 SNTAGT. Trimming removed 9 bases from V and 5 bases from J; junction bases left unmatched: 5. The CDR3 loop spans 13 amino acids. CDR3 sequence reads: CASSRDRGETQYF. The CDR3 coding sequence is TGTGCCAGTAGCCGGGACAGGGGGGAGACCCAGTACTTC.

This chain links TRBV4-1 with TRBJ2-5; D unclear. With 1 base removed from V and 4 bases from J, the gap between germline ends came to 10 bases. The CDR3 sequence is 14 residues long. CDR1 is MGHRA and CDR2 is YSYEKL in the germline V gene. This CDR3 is CASSQGSRIETQYF. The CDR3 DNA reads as TGCGCCAGCAGCCAAGGGTCTAGAATAGAGACCCAGTACTTC.

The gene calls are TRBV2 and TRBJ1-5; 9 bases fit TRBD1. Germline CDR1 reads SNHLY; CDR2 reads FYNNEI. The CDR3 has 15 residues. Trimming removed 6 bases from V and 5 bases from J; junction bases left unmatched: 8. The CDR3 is CASRATGTGYQPQHF. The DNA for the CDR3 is TGTGCCAGCAGAGCTACCGGGACAGGGTATCAGCCCCAGCATTTT. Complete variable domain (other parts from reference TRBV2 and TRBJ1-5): EPEVTQTPSHQVTQMGQEVILRCVPISNHLYFYWYRQILGQKVEFLVSFYNNEISEKSEIFDDQFSVERPDGSNFTLKIRSTKLEDSAMYFCASRATGTGYQPQHFGDGTRLSIL.

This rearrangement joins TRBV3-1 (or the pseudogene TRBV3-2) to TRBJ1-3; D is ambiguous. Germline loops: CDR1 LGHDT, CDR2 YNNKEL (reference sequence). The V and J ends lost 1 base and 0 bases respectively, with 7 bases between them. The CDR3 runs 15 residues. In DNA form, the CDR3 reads TGTGCCAGCAGCCAAGTATCTACCTCTGGAAACACCATATATTTT. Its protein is CASSQVSTSGNTIYF.

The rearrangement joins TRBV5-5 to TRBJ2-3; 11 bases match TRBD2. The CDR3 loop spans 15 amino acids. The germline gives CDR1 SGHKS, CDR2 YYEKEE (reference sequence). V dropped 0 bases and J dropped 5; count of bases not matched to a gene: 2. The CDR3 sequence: CASSLDGLAGDTQYF. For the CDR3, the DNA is TGTGCCAGCAGCTTGGACGGACTAGCGGGAGATACGCAGTATTTT.

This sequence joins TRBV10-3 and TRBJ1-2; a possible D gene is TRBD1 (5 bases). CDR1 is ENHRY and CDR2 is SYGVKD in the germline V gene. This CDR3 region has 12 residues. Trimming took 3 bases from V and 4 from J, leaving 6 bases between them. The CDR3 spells CAISDRVYGYTF. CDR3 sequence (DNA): TGTGCCATCAGTGACAGGGTCTATGGCTACACCTTC.

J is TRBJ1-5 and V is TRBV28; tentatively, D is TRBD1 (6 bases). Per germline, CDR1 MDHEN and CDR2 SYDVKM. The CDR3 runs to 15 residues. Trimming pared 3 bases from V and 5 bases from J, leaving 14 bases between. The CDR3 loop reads CASSFQNRVYQPQHF. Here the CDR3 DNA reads TGTGCCAGCAGTTTTCAAAACAGGGTATATCAGCCCCAGCATTTT.

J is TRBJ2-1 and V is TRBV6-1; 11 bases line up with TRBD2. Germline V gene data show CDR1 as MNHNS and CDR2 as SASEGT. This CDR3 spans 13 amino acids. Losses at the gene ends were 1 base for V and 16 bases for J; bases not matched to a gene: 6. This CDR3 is CASSEEIAGGVFF. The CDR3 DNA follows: TGTGCCAGCAGTGAAGAAATAGCGGGAGGGGTTTTCTTC.

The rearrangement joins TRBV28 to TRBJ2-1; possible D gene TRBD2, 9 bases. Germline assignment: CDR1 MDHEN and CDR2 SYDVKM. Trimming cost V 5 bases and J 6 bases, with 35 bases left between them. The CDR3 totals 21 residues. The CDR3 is CASSDVGAGGDLAGLVNEQFF. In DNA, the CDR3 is TGTGCCAGCAGTGACGTGGGTGCAGGGGGCGACCTAGCGGGACTGGTCAATGAGCAGTTCTTC.

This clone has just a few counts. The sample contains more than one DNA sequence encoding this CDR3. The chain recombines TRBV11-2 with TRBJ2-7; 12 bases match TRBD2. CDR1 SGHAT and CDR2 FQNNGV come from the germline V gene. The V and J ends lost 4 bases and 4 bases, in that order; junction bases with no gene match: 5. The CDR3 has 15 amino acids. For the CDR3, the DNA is TGTGCCAGCAGCTCCGGACTAGCGGGAACGTACGAGCAGTACTTC. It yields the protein CASSSGLAGTYEQYF.

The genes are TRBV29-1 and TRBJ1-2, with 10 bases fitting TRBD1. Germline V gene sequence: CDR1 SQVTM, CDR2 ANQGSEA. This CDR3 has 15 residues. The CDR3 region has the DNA TGCGTAGGTTGGTCAGGGGACAGGGGAAACTATGGCTACACCTTC. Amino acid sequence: CVGWSGDRGNYGYTF.

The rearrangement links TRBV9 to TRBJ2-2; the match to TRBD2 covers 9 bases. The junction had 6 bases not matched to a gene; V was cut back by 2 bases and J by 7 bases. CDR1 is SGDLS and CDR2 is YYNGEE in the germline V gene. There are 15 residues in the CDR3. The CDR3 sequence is CASSVASGKYGELFF. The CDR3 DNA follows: TGTGCCAGCAGCGTCGCTAGCGGGAAGTACGGGGAGCTGTTTTTT.

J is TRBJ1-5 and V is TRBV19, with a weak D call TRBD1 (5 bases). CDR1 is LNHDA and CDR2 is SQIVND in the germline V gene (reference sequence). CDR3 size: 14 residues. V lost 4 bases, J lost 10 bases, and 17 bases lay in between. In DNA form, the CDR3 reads TGTGCCAGTAGTAGAAGACAGAACATTGATCCCCAGCATTTT. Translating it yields CASSRRQNIDPQHF.

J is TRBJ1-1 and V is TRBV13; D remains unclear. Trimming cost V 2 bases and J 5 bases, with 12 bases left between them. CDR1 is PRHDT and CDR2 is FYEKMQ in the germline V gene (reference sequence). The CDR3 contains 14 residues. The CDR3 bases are TGTGCCAGCAGCTTACCCGACATCGCTACTGAAGCTTTCTTT. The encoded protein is CASSLPDIATEAFF.

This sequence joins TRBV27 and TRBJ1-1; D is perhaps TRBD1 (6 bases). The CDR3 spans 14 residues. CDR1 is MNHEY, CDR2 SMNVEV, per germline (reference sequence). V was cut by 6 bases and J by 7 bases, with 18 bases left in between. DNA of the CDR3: TGTGCCAGCAGGAAGGGGGGGGCAGGAGGTGAAGCTTTCTTT. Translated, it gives CASRKGGAGGEAFF.

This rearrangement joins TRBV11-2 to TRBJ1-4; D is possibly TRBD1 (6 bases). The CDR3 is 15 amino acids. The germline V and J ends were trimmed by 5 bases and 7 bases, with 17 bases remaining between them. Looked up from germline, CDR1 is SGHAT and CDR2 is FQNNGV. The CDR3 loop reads CASSPPRRGGEKLFF. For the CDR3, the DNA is TGTGCCAGCAGCCCGCCCCGCAGGGGTGGTGAAAAACTGTTTTTT. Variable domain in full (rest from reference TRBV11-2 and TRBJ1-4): EAGVAQSPRYKIIEKRQSVAFWCNPISGHATLYWYQQILGQGPKLLIQFQNNGVVDDSQLPKDRFSAERLKGVDSTLKIQPAKLEDSAVYLCASSPPRRGGEKLFFGSGTQLSVL.

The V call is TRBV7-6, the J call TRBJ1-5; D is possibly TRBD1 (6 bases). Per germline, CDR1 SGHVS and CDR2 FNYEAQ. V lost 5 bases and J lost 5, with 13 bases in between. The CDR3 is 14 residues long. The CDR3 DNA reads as TGTGCCAGCAGCCAAAGGGGGTGGGATCAGCCCCAGCATTTT. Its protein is CASSQRGWDQPQHF.

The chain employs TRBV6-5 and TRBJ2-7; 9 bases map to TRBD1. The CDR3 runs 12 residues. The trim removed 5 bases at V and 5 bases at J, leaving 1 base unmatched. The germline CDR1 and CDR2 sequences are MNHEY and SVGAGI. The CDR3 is CASSRTGDEQYF. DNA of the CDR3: TGTGCCAGCAGTCGGACAGGGGACGAGCAGTACTTC.

The DNA for the CDR3 is TGCGCCAGCAGTTCGAGCGGGATTAATACGCAGTATTTT. Translated, it gives CASSSSGINTQYF. The rearrangement uses TRBV5-1 and TRBJ2-3; TRBD2 matches at 7 bases. Losses at the gene ends were 5 bases for V and 7 bases for J; bases not matched to a gene: 7. CDR3 length equals 13 residues. Germline V gene lookup returns CDR1 SGHRS and CDR2 YFSETQ.

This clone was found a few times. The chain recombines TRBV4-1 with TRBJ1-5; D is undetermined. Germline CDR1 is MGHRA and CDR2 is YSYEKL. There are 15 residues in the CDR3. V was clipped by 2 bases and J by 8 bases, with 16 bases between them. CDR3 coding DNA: TGCGCCAGCAGCCAACCCGACCGACTATCGGAGCCCCAGCATTTT. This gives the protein CASSQPDRLSEPQHF.

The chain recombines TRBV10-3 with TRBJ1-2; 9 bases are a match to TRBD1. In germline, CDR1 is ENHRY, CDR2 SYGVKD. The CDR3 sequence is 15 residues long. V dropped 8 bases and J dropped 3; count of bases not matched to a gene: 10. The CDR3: CAIHPGQGIDYGYTF. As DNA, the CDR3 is TGTGCCATCCATCCGGGACAGGGAATCGACTATGGCTACACCTTC.

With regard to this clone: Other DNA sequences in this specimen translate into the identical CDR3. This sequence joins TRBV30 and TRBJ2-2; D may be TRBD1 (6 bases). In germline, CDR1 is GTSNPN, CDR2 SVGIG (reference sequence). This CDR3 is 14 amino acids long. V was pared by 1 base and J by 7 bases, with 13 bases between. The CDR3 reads CAWSGRTDNGELFF. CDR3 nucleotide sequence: TGTGCCTGGAGTGGGCGGACAGATAACGGGGAGCTGTTTTTT.

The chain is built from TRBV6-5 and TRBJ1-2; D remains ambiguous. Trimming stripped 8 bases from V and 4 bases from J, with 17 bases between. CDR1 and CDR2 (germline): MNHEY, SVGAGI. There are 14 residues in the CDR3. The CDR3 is CASSLGGLGYGYTF. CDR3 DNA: TGTGCCAGCTCCCTAGGAGGACTGGGCTATGGCTACACCTTC.

CDR3 sequence: CASSVADSYQETQYF. The CDR3, as DNA: TGTGCCAGCAGCGTAGCCGACAGTTACCAAGAGACCCAGTACTTC. The rearrangement links TRBV9 to TRBJ2-5, with D maybe TRBD1 (5 bases). V dropped 0 bases and J dropped 0 bases, with 9 bases sitting between them. The V gene's germline CDR1 is SGDLS and CDR2 YYNGEE. This CDR3 has 15 residues. Full variable domain (missing parts from reference TRBV9 and TRBJ2-5): DSGVTQTPKHLITATGQRVTLRCSPRSGDLSVYWYQQSLDQGLQFLIQYYNGEERAKGNILERFSAQQFPDLHSELNLSSLELGDSALYFCASSVADSYQETQYFGPGTRLLVL.

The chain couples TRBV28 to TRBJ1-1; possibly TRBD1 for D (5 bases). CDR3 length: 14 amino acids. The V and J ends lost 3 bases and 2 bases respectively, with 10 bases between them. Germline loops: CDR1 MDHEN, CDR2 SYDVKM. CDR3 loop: CASSFLQGNTEAFF. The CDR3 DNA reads TGTGCCAGCAGTTTTTTGCAGGGAAACACTGAAGCTTTCTTT.

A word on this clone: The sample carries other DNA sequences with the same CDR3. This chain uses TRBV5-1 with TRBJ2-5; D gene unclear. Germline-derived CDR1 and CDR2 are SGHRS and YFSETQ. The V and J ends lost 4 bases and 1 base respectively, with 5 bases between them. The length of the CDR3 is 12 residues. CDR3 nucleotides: TGCGCCAGCAGCCTGAGCCAAGAGACCCAGTACTTC. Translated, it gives CASSLSQETQYF.

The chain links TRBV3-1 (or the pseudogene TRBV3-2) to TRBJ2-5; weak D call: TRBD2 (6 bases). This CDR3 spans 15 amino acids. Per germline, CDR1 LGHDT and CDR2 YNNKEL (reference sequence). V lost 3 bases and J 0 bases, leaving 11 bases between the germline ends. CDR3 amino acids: CASSQGTQYQETQYF. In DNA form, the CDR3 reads TGTGCCAGCAGCCAGGGGACTCAGTACCAAGAGACCCAGTACTTC.

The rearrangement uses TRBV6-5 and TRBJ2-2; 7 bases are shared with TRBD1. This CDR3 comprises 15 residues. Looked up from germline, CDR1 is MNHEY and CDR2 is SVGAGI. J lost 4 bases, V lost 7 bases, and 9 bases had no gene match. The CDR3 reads CASIIDRVSTGELFF. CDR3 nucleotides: TGTGCCAGCATCATTGACAGGGTGAGCACCGGGGAGCTGTTTTTT.